The clone carrying this T cell receptor beta chain is a singleton in its sample. The sample originates from a study of blood T cell repertoires in COVID-19. At the level of the study: Whether acute or convalescent, the COVID-19 samples came from the United States, Italy and Spain. T cells, B-cell-depleted T cells, or PBMCs provided the cDNA or gDNA that served as material.

In the authors' workflow: Scientists estimated how many nucleated cells there were by amplifying reference gene primers. Repertoires were generated with immunoSEQ multiplex PCR, while TCRdb's copy carries only in-frame clones and drops some. V, J and clone size are taken as reported in that table, and D and trimming were inferred from the DNA itself. The sample consists of some 200,000 clones, about 87% of them appearing once. Per germline, CDR1 SGHTA and CDR2 FQGNSA. CDR3 length: 14 amino acids. Trimming removed 7 bases from V and 1 base from J, with 11 bases in between. The sequence was collected from a man between 65 and 85 years old with acute or convalescent COVID-19. The sequencing input was peripheral blood. V gene TRBV7-2 combines with J gene TRBJ1-5; D is perhaps TRBD1 (6 bases). CDR3 sequence (DNA): TGTGCCAGCACCCCGACAGGAAGCAATCAGCCCCAGCATTTT. Its translation: CASTPTGSNQPQHF.